This T cell receptor beta chain was profiled in a study of blood T cell repertoires in COVID-19 (dated by TCRdb to 2018 to 2021). Some background on the complete study: The collaborator samples originated in the United States, Italy and Spain and spanned the acute and convalescent phases of COVID-19. Where HLA class I and class II types were available, the types were taken from metadata supplied by the sample provider, not from assay-based typing. The samples were drawn from two sources: the first 160 participants of the ongoing ImmuneRACE study, and 1,000 to 1,500 subjects contributed by 6 global collaborators. The repertoires were made available in a free public database intended to serve as a resource for research on the immune response to SARS-CoV-2. Sample metadata almost always included a de-identified subject ID, COVID-19 status, age in years and sex. The dataset comprised deeply sampled blood TCRbeta repertoires from subjects exposed to, actively infected with, or recovered from COVID-19. The material from the prospective study consisted of cDNA or gDNA derived from T cells, B-cell-depleted T cells, or PBMCs.

Points on this clone: It has no known antigen specificity. Base qualities are not recorded, but no much larger clone differs from it by a single base.

The investigation overall reported the following: Clinical and demographic metadata were provided uncurated, with the amount varying by source and participant.

The immunoSEQ Assay, a bias-controlled multiplex PCR, was used to amplify TCRbeta CDR3 regions from genomic DNA. In the paper's pipeline: Nucleated cell counts per sample were estimated from amplification of reference gene primers within the assay. Sequence reads were collapsed and filtered to measure the absolute abundance of every unique TCRbeta CDR3 rearrangement. For each sample, productive Simpson clonality was calculated by taking the square root of Simpson's diversity index across productive rearrangements. TCRdb's version of the immuneACCESS table is confined to in-frame rearrangements and falls short of the full clone set. An unresolved V gene accounts for under half of the shortfall where checked; the remainder is of unknown origin. D and trimming were read from the DNA, whereas the V and J calls and clone size are those reported in that table. Here the sample has some 48,000 clones; 65% to 90% occur a single time. The ten most abundant clones make up less than 3% of the sample.

One collaborating source in Seattle enrolled patients during active infection and followed them longitudinally through the course of disease. The collaborating institutions used their own protocols to collect whole blood in K2EDTA tubes. For TCRbeta analysis, collaborators shipped samples as frozen whole blood, isolated PBMCs, or DNA extracted from either of those sample types. The specimen sequenced was peripheral blood. This TCR was sampled from an elderly woman with COVID-19, enrolled during active disease.

The nucleotides read TGTGCCAGCAGACCCCCAGGGGTAGGGAACACTGAAGCTTTCTTT. Its product reads: CASRPPGVGNTEAFF. The chain links TRBV6-5 with TRBJ1-1; tentative D gene TRBD1, with 6 bases matching. The CDR3 runs 15 residues from the cysteine to the phenylalanine. Just CDR3 DNA is preserved here, 45 bases in frame from base 1. CDR1 and CDR2 were assigned from the germline V gene as MNHEY and SVGAGI. V is clipped by 6 bases and J by 1 base, and the sequence between their germline boundaries is 15 bases long.